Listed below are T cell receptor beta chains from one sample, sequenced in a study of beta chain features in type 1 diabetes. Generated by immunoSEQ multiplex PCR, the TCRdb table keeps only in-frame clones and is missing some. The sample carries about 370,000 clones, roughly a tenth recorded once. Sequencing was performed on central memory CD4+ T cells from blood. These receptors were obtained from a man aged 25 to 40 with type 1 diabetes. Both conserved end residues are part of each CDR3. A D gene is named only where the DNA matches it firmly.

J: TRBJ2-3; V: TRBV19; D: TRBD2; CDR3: CASSMNSGSDTQYF
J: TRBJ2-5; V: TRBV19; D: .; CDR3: CASRDNGGGETQYF
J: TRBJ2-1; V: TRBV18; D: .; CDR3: CASSTTVDEQFF
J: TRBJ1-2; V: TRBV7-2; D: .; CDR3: CASSRTPGSYGYTF
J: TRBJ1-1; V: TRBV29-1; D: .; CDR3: CSVFKIPGTEAFF
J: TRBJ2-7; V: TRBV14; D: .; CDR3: CASSGSLREQYF
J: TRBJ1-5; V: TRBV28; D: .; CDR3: CASRNPRGGVSNQPQHF
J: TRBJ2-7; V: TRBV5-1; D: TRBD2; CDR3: CASSFRVPAGDSYEQYF
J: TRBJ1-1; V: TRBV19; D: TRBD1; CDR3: CASGEDFLGGAGAEAFF
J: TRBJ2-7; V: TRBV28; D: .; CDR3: CASGLYEQYF
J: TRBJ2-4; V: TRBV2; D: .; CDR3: CASLFRQQGQNIQYF
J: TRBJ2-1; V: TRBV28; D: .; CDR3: CASSLEGRGAYNEQFF
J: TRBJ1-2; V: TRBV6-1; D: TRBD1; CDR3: CASTVGQGYGYTF
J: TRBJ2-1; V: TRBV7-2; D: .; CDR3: CASSWDLGQQFF
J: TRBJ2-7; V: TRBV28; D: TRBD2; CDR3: CASSTPGAGGSAYEQYF
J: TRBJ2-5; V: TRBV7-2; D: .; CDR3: CASSPGQPRETQYF
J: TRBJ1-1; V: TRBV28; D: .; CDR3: CASRVRNTEAFF
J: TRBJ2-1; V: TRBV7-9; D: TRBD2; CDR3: CASSRSGGRKNEQFF
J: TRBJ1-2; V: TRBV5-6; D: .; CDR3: CASFPVARGGYTF
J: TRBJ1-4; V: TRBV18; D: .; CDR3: CASSPPVGDRNNEKLFF
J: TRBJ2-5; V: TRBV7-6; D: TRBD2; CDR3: CASSLGLAGQETQYF
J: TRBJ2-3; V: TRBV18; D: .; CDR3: CASSRQPGAADTQYF
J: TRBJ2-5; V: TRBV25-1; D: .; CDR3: CASSAPRRLQETQYF
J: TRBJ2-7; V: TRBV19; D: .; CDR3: CASSIVAGDIYEQYF
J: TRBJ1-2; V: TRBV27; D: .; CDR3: CASRRDGARGYTF
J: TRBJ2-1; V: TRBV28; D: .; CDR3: CASTRDNYNEQFF
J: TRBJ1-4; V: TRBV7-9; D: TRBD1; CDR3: CASSWDRGGEKLFF
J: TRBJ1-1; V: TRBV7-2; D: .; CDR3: CASSLARSPEAFF
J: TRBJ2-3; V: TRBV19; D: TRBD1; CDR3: CASSIRAGGRDTQYF
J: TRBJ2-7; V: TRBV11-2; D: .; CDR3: CASSPTLLREQYF
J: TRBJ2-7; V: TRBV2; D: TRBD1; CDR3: CASSEVPPGQVAYEQYF
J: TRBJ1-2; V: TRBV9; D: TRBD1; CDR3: CASSVRDRGYTF
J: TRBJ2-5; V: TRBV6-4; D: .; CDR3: CASMKQGLETQYF
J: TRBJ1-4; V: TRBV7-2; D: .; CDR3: CASRWTATNEKLFF
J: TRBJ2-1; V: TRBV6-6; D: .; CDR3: CASSYSGNNEQFF
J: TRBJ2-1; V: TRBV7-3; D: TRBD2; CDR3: CASSSGRANEQFF
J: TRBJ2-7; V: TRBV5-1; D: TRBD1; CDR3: CARPGQAPEQYF
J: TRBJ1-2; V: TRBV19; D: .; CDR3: CASTPDGLNYGYTF
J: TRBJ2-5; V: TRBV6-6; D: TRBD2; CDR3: CASRRKTSGEETQYF
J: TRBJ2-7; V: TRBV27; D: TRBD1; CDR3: CASSSADRQREQYF
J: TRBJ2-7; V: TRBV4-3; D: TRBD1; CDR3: CASSQDRDRVTKEQYF
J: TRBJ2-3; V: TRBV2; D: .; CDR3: CASSVRMSPDTQYF
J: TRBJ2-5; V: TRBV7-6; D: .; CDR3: CASSLSQGEETQYF
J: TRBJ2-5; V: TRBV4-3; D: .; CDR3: CASSQNRGETQYF
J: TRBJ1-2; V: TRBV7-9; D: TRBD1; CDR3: CASSRATGQGAPNYGYTF
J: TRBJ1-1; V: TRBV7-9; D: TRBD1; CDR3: CASSLGMTGTGYSDTEAFF
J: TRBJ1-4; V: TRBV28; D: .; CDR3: CASREAATNEKLFF
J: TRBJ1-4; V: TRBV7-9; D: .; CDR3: CASSYGLKEKLFF
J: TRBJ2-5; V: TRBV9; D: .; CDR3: CASSVGVQGSLETQYF
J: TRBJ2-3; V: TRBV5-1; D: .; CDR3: CASRVSLGAGDTQYF
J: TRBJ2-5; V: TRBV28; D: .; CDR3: CASSSSTQPHKTQYF
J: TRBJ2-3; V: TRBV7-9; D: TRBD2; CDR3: CASSLRGLATDTQYF
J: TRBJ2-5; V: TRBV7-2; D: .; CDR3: CASSLEVLQETQYF
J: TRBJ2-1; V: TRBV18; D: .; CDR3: CASSPRQVANEQFF